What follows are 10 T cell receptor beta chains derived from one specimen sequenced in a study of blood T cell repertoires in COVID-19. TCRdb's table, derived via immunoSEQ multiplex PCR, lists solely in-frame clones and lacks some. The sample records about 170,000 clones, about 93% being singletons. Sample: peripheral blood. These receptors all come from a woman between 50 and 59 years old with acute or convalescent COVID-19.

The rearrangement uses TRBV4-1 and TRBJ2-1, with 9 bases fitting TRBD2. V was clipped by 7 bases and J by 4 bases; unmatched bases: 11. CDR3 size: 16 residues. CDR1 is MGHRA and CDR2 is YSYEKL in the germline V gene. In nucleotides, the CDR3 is TGCGCCAGCACGGGACAACTAGCGGGCTTATACAATGAGCAGTTCTTC. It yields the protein CASTGQLAGLYNEQFF.

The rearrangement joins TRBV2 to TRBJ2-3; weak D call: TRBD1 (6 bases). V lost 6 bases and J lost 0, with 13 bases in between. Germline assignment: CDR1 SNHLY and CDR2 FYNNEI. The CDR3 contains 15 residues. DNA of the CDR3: TGTGCCAGCAGGAGGGGGACGGCAAGCACAGATACGCAGTATTTT. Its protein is CASRRGTASTDTQYF.

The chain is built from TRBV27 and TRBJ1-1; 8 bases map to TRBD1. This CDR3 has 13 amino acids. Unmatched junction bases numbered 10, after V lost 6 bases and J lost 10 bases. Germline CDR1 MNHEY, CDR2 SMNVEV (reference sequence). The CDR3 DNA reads TGTGCCAGCAGCTTAGGACAGGGTCGAACAGCTTTCTTT. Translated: CASSLGQGRTAFF.

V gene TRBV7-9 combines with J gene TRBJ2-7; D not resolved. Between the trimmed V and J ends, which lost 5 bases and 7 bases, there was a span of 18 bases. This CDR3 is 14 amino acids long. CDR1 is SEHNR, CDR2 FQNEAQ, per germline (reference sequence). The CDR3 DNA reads TGTGCCAGCAGCCCATCCGGAACCCTCGGGGAGCAGTACTTC. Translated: CASSPSGTLGEQYF.

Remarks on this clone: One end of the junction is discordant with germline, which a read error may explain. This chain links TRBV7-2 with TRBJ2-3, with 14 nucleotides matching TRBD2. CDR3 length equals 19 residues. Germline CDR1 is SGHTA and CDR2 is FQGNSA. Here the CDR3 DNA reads TGTGCCAGCAGCTTAGAACTGGGACTAGCGGGGGACGCTGGGGATATGCAGTATTTT. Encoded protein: CASSLELGLAGDAGDMQYF.

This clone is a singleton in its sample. As DNA, the CDR3 is TGTGCCAGTAGTATCTTAAGCCAACTGAACACCGGGGAGCTGTTTTTT. It translates to CASSILSQLNTGELFF. The V call is TRBV19, the J call TRBJ2-2; the D is unclear. Germline loops: CDR1 LNHDA, CDR2 SQIVND (reference sequence). This CDR3 region has 16 residues. The ends were cut back, 3 bases at V and 1 base at J, with 12 bases in the middle.

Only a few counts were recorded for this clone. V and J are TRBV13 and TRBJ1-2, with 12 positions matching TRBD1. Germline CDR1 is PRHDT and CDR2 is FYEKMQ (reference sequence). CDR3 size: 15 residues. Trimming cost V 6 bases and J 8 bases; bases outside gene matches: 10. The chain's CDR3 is CASRKAGQGARGYTF. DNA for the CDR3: TGTGCCAGCAGAAAAGCGGGACAGGGGGCGAGAGGCTACACCTTC.

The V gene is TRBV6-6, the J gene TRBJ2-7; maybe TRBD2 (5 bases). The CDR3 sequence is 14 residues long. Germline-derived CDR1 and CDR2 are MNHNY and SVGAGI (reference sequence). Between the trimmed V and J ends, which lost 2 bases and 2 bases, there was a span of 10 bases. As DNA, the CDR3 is TGTGCCAGCAGTTACGGAATCGGGGCCTACGAGCAGTACTTC. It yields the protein CASSYGIGAYEQYF.

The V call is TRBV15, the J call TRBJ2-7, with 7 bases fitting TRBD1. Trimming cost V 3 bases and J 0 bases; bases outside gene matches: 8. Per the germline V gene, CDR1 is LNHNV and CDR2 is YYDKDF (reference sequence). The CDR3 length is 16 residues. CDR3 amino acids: CATSRYTGADSYEQYF. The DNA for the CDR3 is TGTGCCACCAGCAGGTACACAGGGGCCGACTCCTACGAGCAGTACTTC.

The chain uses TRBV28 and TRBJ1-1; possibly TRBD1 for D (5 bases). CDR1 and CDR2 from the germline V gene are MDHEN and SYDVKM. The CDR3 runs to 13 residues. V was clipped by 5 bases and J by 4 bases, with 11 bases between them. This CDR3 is CASSNPGGTEAFF. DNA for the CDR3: TGTGCCAGCAGTAATCCGGGGGGCACTGAAGCTTTCTTT.